The sequence of this T cell receptor (beta chain) was determined in a study of beta chain features in type 1 diabetes. Study results and caveats: Within each of all four CD4+ subsets, Type 1 diabetes patients had TCRB CDR3s that were moderately but significantly shorter. A greater similarity of naive, central memory and Treg TCRB repertoires was seen among patients than among healthy donors. The VDJ junctions of type 1 diabetes patients carried fewer insertions and more deletions.

About 120 mL of blood, on average, came from one heparinised draw per donor. For this clone: Its antigen is unidentified.

Germline CDR1 reads SGHTA; CDR2 reads FQGNSA. The V gene end was trimmed by 5 bases and the J gene end by 5 bases; junction bases not matched to a gene: 2. The CDR3 length is 14 residues. Every bit of the isolated RNA underwent reverse transcription, so sequencing read expressed TCRB transcripts. TCRdb's table, derived via immunoSEQ multiplex PCR, lists solely in-frame clones and lacks some. The sample gives around 280,000 clones, roughly 15% of which show up once; about 0.014% is in the top ten. The sequence came from a man younger than 30 with type 1 diabetes. The chain is built from TRBV7-2 and TRBJ1-4, with 10 nucleotides matching TRBD1. Material: naive CD4+ T cells from blood. This CDR3 reads CASSPDRGNEKLFF. For the CDR3, the DNA is TGTGCCAGCAGCCCGGACAGGGGGAATGAAAAACTGTTTTTT. The variable domain in full, completed from reference TRBV7-2 and TRBJ1-4, reads GAGVSQSPSNKVTEKGKDVELRCDPISGHTALYWYRQSLGQGLEFLIYFQGNSAPDKSGLPSDRFSAERTGGSVSTLTIQRTQQEDSAVYLCASSPDRGNEKLFFGSGTQLSVL.